These 3 T cell receptor beta chains were sequenced from one sample in a study of CD4 T cells in relation to SARS-CoV-2 and coronaviruses. The protocol was immunoSEQ multiplex PCR, while the TCRdb copy is restricted to in-frame clones and leaves out a portion. The repertoire holds tens of thousands of clones, with about 91% as singletons. The sample consisted of naive CD4+ T cells from PBMCs. As for subset: naive CD4+ T cells isolated by negative enrichment. These receptors originate from an adult with COVID-19.

The CDR3, as DNA: TGTGCCACCAGCAGAGATTCTACAGTACAAGAGACCCAGTACTTC. The encoded protein is CATSRDSTVQETQYF. The chain carries TRBV15 and TRBJ2-5; D is undetermined. V was pared by 0 bases and J by 2 bases, with 10 bases between. The CDR3 is 15 residues long. Looked up from germline, CDR1 is LNHNV and CDR2 is YYDKDF (reference sequence).

The J gene is TRBJ2-1, the V gene TRBV2, with TRBD2 matching over 14 bases. CDR1 and CDR2 from the germline V gene are SNHLY and FYNNEI. V trimming: 2 bases; J trimming: 10 bases; junction bases outside the gene matches: 4. CDR3 size: 15 residues. The CDR3 DNA reads as TGTGCCAGCAGTGAAAGACTAGCGGGAGGGCGGGAGCAGTTCTTC. Its translation: CASSERLAGGREQFF. Looking up the rest from reference TRBV2 and TRBJ2-1 gives the full variable domain: EPEVTQTPSHQVTQMGQEVILRCVPISNHLYFYWYRQILGQKVEFLVSFYNNEISEKSEIFDDQFSVERPDGSNFTLKIRSTKLEDSAMYFCASSERLAGGREQFFGPGTRLTVL.

This clone was counted only a few times. The gene calls are TRBV6-2 or TRBV6-3 and TRBJ2-7; D tentatively fits TRBD1 or TRBD2 (5 bases each). The V gene lost 2 bases and the J gene lost 4 bases, with 24 bases spanning the gap. Germline loops: CDR1 MNHEY, CDR2 SVGEGT. The CDR3 spans 18 residues. This CDR3 reads CASSYRQGIGSRNYEQYF. CDR3 bases: TGTGCCAGCAGTTACCGGCAGGGCATAGGGAGCCGCAATTACGAGCAGTACTTC.